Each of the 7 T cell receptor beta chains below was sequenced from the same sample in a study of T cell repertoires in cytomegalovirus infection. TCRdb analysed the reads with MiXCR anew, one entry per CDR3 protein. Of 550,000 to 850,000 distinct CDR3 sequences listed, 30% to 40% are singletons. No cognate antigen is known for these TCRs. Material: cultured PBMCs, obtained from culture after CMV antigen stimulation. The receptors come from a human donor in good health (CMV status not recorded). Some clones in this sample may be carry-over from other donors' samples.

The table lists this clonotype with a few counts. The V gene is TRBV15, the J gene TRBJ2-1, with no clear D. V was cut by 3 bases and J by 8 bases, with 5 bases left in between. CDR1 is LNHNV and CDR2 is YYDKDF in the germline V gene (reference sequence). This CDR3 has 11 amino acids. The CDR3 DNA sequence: TGTGCCACCAGCAGGTCTGATGAGCAGTTCTTC. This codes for CATSRSDEQFF.

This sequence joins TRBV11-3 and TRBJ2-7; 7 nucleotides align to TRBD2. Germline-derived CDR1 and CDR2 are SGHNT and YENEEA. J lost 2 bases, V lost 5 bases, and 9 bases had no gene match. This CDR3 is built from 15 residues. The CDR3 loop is CASSPPGRATYEQYF. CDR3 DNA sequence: TGTGCCAGCAGCCCCCCGGGGAGGGCAACCTACGAGCAGTACTTC.

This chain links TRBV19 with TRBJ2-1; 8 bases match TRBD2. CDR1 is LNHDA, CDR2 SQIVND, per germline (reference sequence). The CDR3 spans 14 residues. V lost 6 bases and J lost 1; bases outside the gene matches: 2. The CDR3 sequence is CASRAGVSYNEQFF. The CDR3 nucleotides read TGTGCCAGTAGAGCGGGAGTATCCTACAATGAGCAGTTCTTC.

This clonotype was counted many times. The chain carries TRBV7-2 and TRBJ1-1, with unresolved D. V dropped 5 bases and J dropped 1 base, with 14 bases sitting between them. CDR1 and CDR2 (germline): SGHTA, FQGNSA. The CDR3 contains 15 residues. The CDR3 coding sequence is TGTGCCAGCAGCCCCCGACCCCTTCCGAACACTGAAGCTTTCTTT. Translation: CASSPRPLPNTEAFF.

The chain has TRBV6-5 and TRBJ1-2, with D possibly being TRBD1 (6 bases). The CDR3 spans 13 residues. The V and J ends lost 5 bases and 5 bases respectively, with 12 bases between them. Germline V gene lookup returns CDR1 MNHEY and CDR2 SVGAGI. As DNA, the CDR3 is TGTGCCAGCAGTAACAGGGAGGATTATGGCTACACCTTC. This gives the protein CASSNREDYGYTF.

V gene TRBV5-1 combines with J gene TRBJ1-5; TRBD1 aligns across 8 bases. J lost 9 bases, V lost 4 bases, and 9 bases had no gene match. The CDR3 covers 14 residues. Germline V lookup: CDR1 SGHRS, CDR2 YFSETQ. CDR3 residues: CASSPGQEGGPQHF. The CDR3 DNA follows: TGCGCCAGCAGCCCGGGACAGGAGGGCGGGCCCCAGCATTTT. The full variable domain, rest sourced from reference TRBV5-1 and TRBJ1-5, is KAGVTQTPRYLIKTRGQQVTLSCSPISGHRSVSWYQQTPGQGLQFLFEYFSETQRNKGNFPGRFSGRQFSNSRSEMNVSTLELGDSALYLCASSPGQEGGPQHFGDGTRLSIL.

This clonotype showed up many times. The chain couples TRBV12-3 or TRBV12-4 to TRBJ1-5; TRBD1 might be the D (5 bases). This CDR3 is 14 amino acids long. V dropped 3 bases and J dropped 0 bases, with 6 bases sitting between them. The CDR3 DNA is TGTGCCAGCAGTTTGACAGTTAGCAATCAGCCCCAGCATTTT. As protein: CASSLTVSNQPQHF.